Shown below are 27 T cell receptor beta chains from a single sample sequenced in a study of CXCR3-negative and CXCR3-positive naive CD8 T cells. Overall study findings and caveats: Naive CXCR3-positive cells had TRB CDR3s more hydrophobic than those of CXCR3-negative naive cells.

5' RACE with UMI labels generated the TRB cDNA libraries. With the 5' RACE reads reprocessed, TCRdb shows one record per CDR3 protein and no DNA. Here the sample table reports 130,000 to 150,000 distinct CDR3 sequences. Their cognate antigens are unknown. Sequenced input: naive CXCR3+ CD8+ T cells from blood. Subset meaning: CD45RO-CCR7+CD27+CD95- naive CD8+ T cells expressing CXCR3 (TNR3+). The receptors here all came from a human donor in good health. Some clones in this sample may be carry-over from other donors' samples.

The V and J genes are TRBV29-1 and TRBJ2-1; without DNA, the TCRdb call of TRBD1 cannot be checked. CDR3 length: 14 amino acids. Germline V gene data show CDR1 as SQVTM and CDR2 as ANQGSEA. The chain's CDR3 is CSTKDRGNYNEQFF.

The chain combines TRBV15 with TRBJ2-1; the D call of TRBD2 rests on TCRdb alone, since no DNA is present to check it. This CDR3 contains 16 residues. From germline, CDR1 is LNHNV and CDR2 YYDKDF (reference sequence). CDR3 protein: CATSIPTSGGNNEQFF.

The V gene is TRBV28, the J gene TRBJ2-2; TCRdb indicates TRBD1, and absent DNA this call remains unverified. Germline V gives CDR1 MDHEN, CDR2 SYDVKM. CDR3 length: 15 amino acids. CDR3 sequence: CASSPGTGNTGELFF.

The chain carries TRBV27 and TRBJ1-1; TCRdb picks TRBD1, but there is no DNA to check that call. The CDR3 is made up of 13 amino acids. Germline values: CDR1 MNHEY, CDR2 SMNVEV (reference sequence). The CDR3 loop reads CASTGTGHGEAFF.

This rearrangement joins TRBV6-5 to TRBJ2-5; TCRdb picks TRBD2, but there is no DNA to check that call. The germline V gene encodes CDR1 MNHEY and CDR2 SVGAGI. The CDR3 loop spans 16 amino acids. CDR3 sequence: CASSYSLAAEAETQYF.

The V and J genes are TRBV15 and TRBJ2-1; TCRdb calls TRBD1, which cannot be checked without DNA. The germline CDR1 and CDR2 sequences are LNHNV and YYDKDF (reference sequence). The length of the CDR3 is 17 residues. CDR3 protein: CATSNPGRGTTYNEQFF.

The rearrangement links TRBV12-3 or TRBV12-4 to TRBJ1-2; checking the TCRdb D call of TRBD1 is not possible without DNA. This CDR3 spans 16 amino acids. The CDR3 region is CASSLALGGADYGYTF.

V and J are TRBV27 and TRBJ2-1. CDR1 and CDR2 (germline): MNHEY, SMNVEV (reference sequence). The CDR3 runs 13 residues. Here the CDR3 reads CASSLAPDNEQFF.

This chain joins TRBV14 and TRBJ2-7; there is no DNA to check the TCRdb D call of TRBD1. CDR1 is SGHDN, CDR2 FVKESK, per germline. The CDR3 spans 15 residues. CDR3 region: CASSQKTGASYEQYF.

This chain links TRBV5-1 with TRBJ2-7. CDR1 and CDR2 (germline): SGHRS, YFSETQ. The CDR3 extends over 14 amino acids. The CDR3 spells CASSLRDKAYEQYF.

The chain recombines TRBV29-1 with TRBJ1-2; the D call from TCRdb, TRBD1, cannot be confirmed without DNA. Germline V gives CDR1 SQVTM, CDR2 ANQGSEA. The CDR3 covers 13 residues. The CDR3 protein is CSARQDPNYGYTF.

The J gene is TRBJ2-1, the V gene TRBV7-7. Germline values: CDR1 SSHAT, CDR2 FNYEAQ (reference sequence). CDR3 length: 13 amino acids. The CDR3 loop is CASSLAGINEQFF.

The chain is built from TRBV13 and TRBJ2-7. The CDR3 contains 14 residues. The germline V gene has CDR1 PRHDT and CDR2 FYEKMQ (reference sequence). The CDR3: CASSLWAGPYEQYF. Variable domain in full (rest from reference TRBV13 and TRBJ2-7): AAGVIQSPRHLIKEKRETATLKCYPIPRHDTVYWYQQGPGQDPQFLISFYEKMQSDKGSIPDRFSAQQFSDYHSELNMSSLELGDSALYFCASSLWAGPYEQYFGPGTRLTVT.

This chain joins TRBV20-1 and TRBJ2-7. Germline V gene sequence: CDR1 DFQATT, CDR2 SNEGSKA (reference sequence). CDR3 length equals 13 residues. CDR3 residues: CSARGRSSYEQYF.

The V call is TRBV5-5, the J call TRBJ1-1; TCRdb proposes TRBD1, but this gene call is untestable without DNA. The CDR3 runs 13 residues. Germline V lookup: CDR1 SGHKS, CDR2 YYEKEE (reference sequence). The CDR3 region is CASSITGNTEAFF.

V gene TRBV7-2 combines with J gene TRBJ2-2. Germline V CDR1 and CDR2: SGHTA, FQGNSA. This CDR3 comprises 12 residues. The CDR3 region is CASSLNTGELFF.

V is TRBV7-6 and J is TRBJ2-7; the D call of TRBD2 rests on TCRdb alone, since no DNA is present to check it. Germline assignment: CDR1 SGHVS and CDR2 FNYEAQ. CDR3 length equals 18 residues. The chain's CDR3 is CASSLGGLSEGPSYEQYF.

V usage is TRBV5-1 and J usage is TRBJ2-7; without DNA, the TCRdb call of TRBD1 cannot be checked. CDR3 length: 16 residues. Germline V gives CDR1 SGHRS, CDR2 YFSETQ. The CDR3: CTSSLATGGISYEQYF.

The V and J genes are TRBV28 and TRBJ2-3; TCRdb reports TRBD1, a call that lacks DNA to check it against. CDR1 MDHEN and CDR2 SYDVKM come from the germline V gene. The CDR3 covers 13 residues. CDR3: CASSFRDALTQYF.

The CDR3 region is CSVEGQNYGYTF. The chain is built from TRBV29-1 and TRBJ1-2; the TCRdb D gene call, TRBD1, has no DNA to confirm it. CDR1 SQVTM and CDR2 ANQGSEA come from the germline V gene. This CDR3 comprises 12 residues. The full variable domain, its missing parts supplied by reference TRBV29-1 and TRBJ1-2, is SAVISQKPSRDICQRGTSLTIQCQVDSQVTMMFWYRQQPGQSLTLIATANQGSEATYESGFVIDKFPISRPNLTFSTLTVSNMSPEDSSIYLCSVEGQNYGYTFGSGTRLTVV.

The rearrangement links TRBV4-3 to TRBJ1-5. Germline loops: CDR1 LGHNA, CDR2 YSLEER. The CDR3 has 15 amino acids. CDR3 residues: CASSHTSDRNQPQHF.

The V and J genes are TRBV9 and TRBJ1-1. The CDR3 totals 15 residues. Germline V gene lookup returns CDR1 SGDLS and CDR2 YYNGEE. This CDR3 is CASSVGGNLNTEAFF.

This rearrangement joins TRBV7-9 to TRBJ2-7; TCRdb picks TRBD1, but there is no DNA to check that call. The CDR3 is 15 amino acids. Germline loops: CDR1 SEHNR, CDR2 FQNEAQ (reference sequence). CDR3 residues: CASSLASGAPYEQYF. Full variable domain (rest looked up from reference TRBV7-9 and TRBJ2-7): DTGVSQNPRHKITKRGQNVTFRCDPISEHNRLYWYRQTLGQGPEFLTYFQNEAQLEKSRLLSDRFSAERPKGSFSTLEIQRTEQGDSAMYLCASSLASGAPYEQYFGPGTRLTVT.

This chain connects TRBV7-9 to TRBJ2-2; TCRdb outputs TRBD1, but without DNA this stays unchecked. Germline V CDR1 and CDR2: SEHNR, FQNEAQ (reference sequence). This CDR3 has 16 amino acids. Here the CDR3 reads CASIYGTGTTSGELFF.

The chain joins TRBV7-6 to TRBJ2-2; without DNA, the TCRdb call of TRBD2 cannot be checked. Per germline, CDR1 SGHVS and CDR2 FNYEAQ. The CDR3 contains 15 residues. The CDR3 protein is CASSSLAGNTGELFF.

The chain recombines TRBV15 with TRBJ2-5; the D gene TCRdb calls, TRBD2, cannot be checked with no DNA. In germline, CDR1 is LNHNV, CDR2 YYDKDF (reference sequence). There are 17 residues in the CDR3. The CDR3 sequence: CATSRDWASGRVETQYF.

The V and J genes are TRBV10-3 and TRBJ1-1. This CDR3 contains 14 residues. In germline, CDR1 is ENHRY, CDR2 SYGVKD. The CDR3 reads CASRRTDMNTEAFF.